This entry lists 26 T cell receptor beta chains sequenced from one sample in a study of blood T cell repertoires in COVID-19. TCRdb's copy holds only in-frame clones and misses some; the assay was immunoSEQ multiplex PCR. The data contain 150,000 or so clones, roughly four fifths of them singletons. Sequencing was carried out using peripheral blood. Source of these receptors: a human donor with acute or convalescent COVID-19. The donor label of this sample is uncertain.

This clone was seen only a few times. The chain links TRBV7-9 to TRBJ1-1; 7 bases align to TRBD1. The V and J ends lost 6 bases and 4 bases, in that order; junction bases with no gene match: 5. Germline lookup yields CDR1 SEHNR and CDR2 FQNEAQ (reference sequence). The CDR3 consists of 13 residues. The CDR3 nucleotides are TGTGCCAGCAGTACCGACAGGGTCACTGAAGCTTTCTTT. It is translated as CASSTDRVTEAFF.

The V and J genes are TRBV7-9 and TRBJ1-1; 7 bases are shared with TRBD1. There are 14 residues in the CDR3. Germline loops: CDR1 SEHNR, CDR2 FQNEAQ (reference sequence). The V segment lost 2 bases and the J segment 5 bases; nucleotides outside the gene matches: 5. The CDR3 loop reads CASSLLQGQTEAFF. In DNA, the CDR3 is TGTGCCAGCAGCTTACTACAGGGGCAAACTGAAGCTTTCTTT.

The rearrangement joins TRBV11-1 to TRBJ2-5; a possible D gene is TRBD2 (6 bases). This CDR3 region has 14 residues. Germline-derived CDR1 and CDR2 are SGHAT and FQDESV (reference sequence). Trimming left V 7 bases short and J 5 bases short, with 17 bases between. The CDR3: CASNLRAGGETQYF. Written as DNA, the CDR3 is TGTGCCAGCAACCTCCGGGCTGGAGGGGAGACCCAGTACTTC.

This chain links TRBV19 with TRBJ2-3, with a tentative D call TRBD1 (5 bases). The CDR3 has 13 residues. CDR1 and CDR2 (germline): LNHDA, SQIVND (reference sequence). The V and J ends lost 5 bases and 6 bases respectively, with 12 bases between them. The CDR3 here is CASSDRHGDTQYF. The CDR3 nucleotides read TGTGCCAGTAGTGACAGACATGGGGATACGCAGTATTTT.

The chain uses TRBV5-1 and TRBJ2-5; the match to TRBD1 covers 9 bases. V lost 4 bases to trimming and J lost 5 bases; unmatched junction nucleotides: 6. The germline V gene has CDR1 SGHRS and CDR2 YFSETQ. The CDR3 is made up of 14 amino acids. Here the CDR3 DNA reads TGCGCCAGCAGCCTACAGGGGGCGGTGGAGACCCAGTACTTC. Translation gives CASSLQGAVETQYF.

The chain couples TRBV6-5 to TRBJ1-4, with 9 bases that match TRBD1. J was trimmed by 8 bases and V by 5 bases; bases with no gene match: 6. Germline V gene lookup returns CDR1 MNHEY and CDR2 SVGAGI. The CDR3 is made up of 14 amino acids. The CDR3 DNA follows: TGTGCCAGCAGTCCCCGACAGGGGGGAGAAAAACTGTTTTTT. Its protein is CASSPRQGGEKLFF.

This clone appeared a single time. This CDR3 is CASSAQGYSGNTIYF. In DNA, the CDR3 is TGTGCCAGCAGTGCACAGGGATACTCTGGAAACACCATATATTTT. This chain links TRBV27 with TRBJ1-3; maybe TRBD1 (6 bases). Germline lookup yields CDR1 MNHEY and CDR2 SMNVEV (reference sequence). The CDR3 totals 15 residues. Trimming removed 5 bases from V and 0 bases from J, with 11 bases in between.

The rearrangement uses TRBV3-1 (or the pseudogene TRBV3-2) and TRBJ1-3, with D tentatively TRBD1 (5 bases). Germline V lookup: CDR1 LGHDT, CDR2 YNNKEL (reference sequence). Trimming left V 5 bases short and J 7 bases short, with 15 bases between. The CDR3 runs 14 residues. The CDR3 sequence: CASSETSGGNTIYF. For the CDR3, the DNA is TGTGCCAGCAGCGAGACTTCCGGGGGGAACACCATATATTTT.

The chain recombines TRBV5-1 with TRBJ2-1, with D perhaps matching TRBD2 (7 bases). The germline gives CDR1 SGHRS, CDR2 YFSETQ. The CDR3 sequence is 16 residues long. V gave up 5 bases and J gave up 10 bases, with 25 bases separating them. CDR3 DNA sequence: TGCGCCAGCAGTCCCTCTCTGGTAGGGGGGGCGTTGGAGCAGTTCTTC. Protein product: CASSPSLVGGALEQFF.

The rearrangement joins TRBV3-1 (or the pseudogene TRBV3-2) to TRBJ1-1; weak D call: TRBD1 (5 bases). The CDR3 loop spans 14 amino acids. The ends were cut back, 7 bases at V and 1 base at J, with 13 bases in the middle. CDR1 and CDR2 (germline): LGHDT, YNNKEL (reference sequence). The CDR3 protein is CASNFGGGNTEAFF. CDR3 nucleotides: TGTGCCAGCAATTTTGGGGGAGGGAACACTGAAGCTTTCTTT.

The chain couples TRBV5-4 to TRBJ2-2, with 9 bases fitting TRBD2. Losses at the gene ends were 5 bases for V and 3 bases for J; bases not matched to a gene: 5. The CDR3 spans 15 residues. The germline CDR1 and CDR2 sequences are SGHNT and YYREEE (reference sequence). DNA for the CDR3: TGTGCCAGCAGACTTAGCGGGGGATACACCGGGGAGCTGTTTTTT. This gives the protein CASRLSGGYTGELFF.

The V and J genes are TRBV3-1 (or the pseudogene TRBV3-2) and TRBJ1-1, with D possibly being TRBD1 (6 bases). CDR1 and CDR2 from the germline V gene are LGHDT and YNNKEL (reference sequence). This CDR3 is 14 amino acids long. Trimming removed 3 bases at V and 1 base at J, with 9 bases between. CDR3 bases: TGTGCCAGCAGCCAGGGACATCGGAACACTGAAGCTTTCTTT. Encoded protein: CASSQGHRNTEAFF.

This clone was seen a single time. The chain links TRBV5-1 to TRBJ2-1; TRBD2 is a possible D gene (6 bases). The CDR3 extends over 14 amino acids. The V gene's germline CDR1 is SGHRS and CDR2 YFSETQ. Deletions cut 7 bases from V and 6 bases from J, with 17 bases between. CDR3 residues: CASDKWAGGNEQFF. CDR3 bases: TGCGCCAGCGACAAATGGGCCGGGGGCAATGAGCAGTTCTTC.

The chain employs TRBV13 and TRBJ1-2, with D possibly TRBD1 on 5 matching bases. V lost 5 bases, J lost 5 bases, and 18 bases lay in between. CDR1 PRHDT and CDR2 FYEKMQ come from the germline V gene (reference sequence). The CDR3 spans 15 residues. CDR3 in amino acids: CASSPGQGLGYGYTF. The CDR3 coding sequence is TGTGCCAGCAGCCCCGGTCAGGGCCTTGGGTATGGCTACACCTTC.

Here the CDR3 reads CATSSWDRGNTIYF. The CDR3, as DNA: TGTGCCACCAGCAGCTGGGACAGGGGGAACACCATATATTTT. The chain uses TRBV15 and TRBJ1-3; 11 bases are shared with TRBD1. The germline CDR1 and CDR2 sequences are LNHNV and YYDKDF (reference sequence). J lost 7 bases, V lost 3 bases, and 2 bases had no gene match. The CDR3 is 14 amino acids.

The CDR3 DNA follows: TGTGCCTGGCGGGGGAGGACTCTTGAAGCTTTCTTT. Translating it yields CAWRGRTLEAFF. This sequence joins TRBV30 and TRBJ1-1; D might be TRBD1 (5 bases). CDR1 and CDR2 from the germline V gene are GTSNPN and SVGIG (reference sequence). With 5 bases removed from V and 7 bases from J, the gap between germline ends came to 14 bases. This CDR3 contains 12 residues.

This chain links TRBV19 with TRBJ2-1; the match to TRBD2 covers 8 bases. Germline V CDR1 and CDR2: LNHDA, SQIVND (reference sequence). The CDR3 is made up of 13 amino acids. The J segment lost 5 bases and the V segment lost 9 bases, leaving 6 bases of the junction unmatched. CDR3 amino acids: CASKRGPDNEQFF. Written as DNA, the CDR3 is TGTGCCAGCAAGCGGGGGCCTGACAATGAGCAGTTCTTC.

The V call is TRBV6-6, the J call TRBJ2-3, with D perhaps TRBD2 (5 bases). From germline, CDR1 is MNHNY and CDR2 SVGAGI (reference sequence). The CDR3 is 11 amino acids. V gave up 8 bases and J gave up 7 bases, with 10 bases separating them. Written as DNA, the CDR3 is TGTGCCAGCTCCGGGGAAAATACGCAGTATTTT. Encoded protein: CASSGENTQYF.

V is TRBV27 and J is TRBJ1-2; D not resolved. This CDR3 is 14 amino acids long. Trimming removed 5 bases from V and 2 bases from J, with 12 bases in between. Germline V gene lookup returns CDR1 MNHEY and CDR2 SMNVEV (reference sequence). The CDR3: CASSPAVYNYGYTF. For the CDR3, the DNA is TGTGCCAGCAGTCCGGCGGTCTACAACTATGGCTACACCTTC.

This clone has more than one count but fewer than ten. This sample includes further DNA sequences coding for the same CDR3. The rearrangement links TRBV6-1 to TRBJ1-1; 9 bases are shared with TRBD1. The germline V gene encodes CDR1 MNHNS and CDR2 SASEGT. V trimming: 3 bases; J trimming: 4 bases; junction bases outside the gene matches: 3. This CDR3 contains 14 residues. The CDR3 DNA is TGTGCCAGCAGTGATAACAGGGGGCTCACTGAAGCTTTCTTT. Encoded protein: CASSDNRGLTEAFF.

Details on this clone: At one of its ends the junction is not consistent with the germline gene, which may arise from a read error. The CDR3 protein is CASSFDRARDNSEAFF. The CDR3 bases are TGTGCCAGCAGCTTCGACAGGGCCCGAGATAACAGTGAAGCTTTCTTT. This chain joins TRBV7-3 and TRBJ1-1, with 7 bases that match TRBD1. There are 16 residues in the CDR3. The germline CDR1 and CDR2 sequences are SGHTA and FQGTGA. The complete variable domain, with remaining parts taken from reference TRBV7-3 and TRBJ1-1, reads GAGVSQTPSNKVTEKGKYVELRCDPISGHTALYWYRQSLGQGPEFLIYFQGTGAADDSGLPNDRFFAVRPEGSVSTLKIQRTERGDSAVYLCASSFDRARDNSEAFFGQGTRLTVV.

This rearrangement joins TRBV6-5 to TRBJ1-6; 7 bases align to TRBD1. V lost 0 bases to trimming and J lost 9 bases; unmatched junction nucleotides: 8. This CDR3 is built from 16 residues. Germline V gene sequence: CDR1 MNHEY, CDR2 SVGAGI. The CDR3 here is CASSYSNGQAISPLHF. DNA of the CDR3: TGTGCCAGCAGTTACTCGAACGGACAGGCTATTTCACCCCTCCACTTT.

The genes are TRBV4-1 and TRBJ1-3; no clear D gene. The CDR3 is 18 residues long. With 1 base removed from V and 4 bases from J, the gap between germline ends came to 20 bases. In germline, CDR1 is MGHRA, CDR2 YSYEKL. In DNA form, the CDR3 reads TGCGCCAGCAGCCAAGGCCTTCCCGGGAGAGGGTCAGGAAACACCATATATTTT. Encoded protein: CASSQGLPGRGSGNTIYF.

The chain carries TRBV4-1 and TRBJ1-1, with D maybe TRBD1 (5 bases). Germline CDR1 is MGHRA and CDR2 is YSYEKL. V lost 1 base and J 7 bases, leaving 13 bases between the germline ends. The CDR3 spans 14 residues. DNA for the CDR3: TGCGCCAGCAGCCAAGGTTCCAGGGAAGGTGAAGCTTTCTTT. Protein product: CASSQGSREGEAFF.

This chain uses TRBV4-1 with TRBJ1-2, with 8 bases identical to TRBD1. J gave up 0 bases and V 0 bases, and 12 bases lay outside the gene matches. Germline V CDR1 and CDR2: MGHRA, YSYEKL. CDR3 length equals 19 residues. CDR3 coding DNA: TGCGCCAGCAGCCAAGAGGGACAGGCCGCCTCCTTAGCTAACTATGGCTACACCTTC. The encoded protein is CASSQEGQAASLANYGYTF.

The chain joins TRBV5-1 to TRBJ1-1; D is perhaps TRBD1 (5 bases). The V end was cut by 4 bases, the J end by 5 bases, with 12 bases between. The CDR3 consists of 13 residues. Germline V gene sequence: CDR1 SGHRS, CDR2 YFSETQ. CDR3 sequence reads: CASSPRGVTEAFF. CDR3 in DNA: TGCGCCAGCAGCCCGCGGGGGGTAACTGAAGCTTTCTTT.